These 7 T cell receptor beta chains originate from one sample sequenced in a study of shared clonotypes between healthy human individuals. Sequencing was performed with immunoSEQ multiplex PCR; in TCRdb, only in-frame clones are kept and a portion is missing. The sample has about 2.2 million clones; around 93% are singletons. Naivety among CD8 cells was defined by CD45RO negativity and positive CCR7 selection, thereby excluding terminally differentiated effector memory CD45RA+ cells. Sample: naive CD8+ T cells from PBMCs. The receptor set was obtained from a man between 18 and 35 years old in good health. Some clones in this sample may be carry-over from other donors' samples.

CDR3 sequence (DNA): TGTGCCAGCAGCCAAGAGTCACGGGAGCCCGCGCCGTATGAGCAGTTCTTC. As protein: CASSQESREPAPYEQFF. The V call is TRBV4-2, the J call TRBJ2-1; D might be TRBD2 (6 bases). The germline V gene has CDR1 LGHNA and CDR2 YNFKEQ. V lost 0 bases to trimming and J lost 8 bases, with 20 bases between them. The CDR3 extends over 17 amino acids.

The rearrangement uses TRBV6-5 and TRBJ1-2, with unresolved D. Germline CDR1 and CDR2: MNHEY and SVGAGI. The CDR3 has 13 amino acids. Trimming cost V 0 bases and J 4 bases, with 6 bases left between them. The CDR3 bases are TGTGCCAGCAGTTACTCGAAACTCTATGGCTACACCTTC. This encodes CASSYSKLYGYTF.

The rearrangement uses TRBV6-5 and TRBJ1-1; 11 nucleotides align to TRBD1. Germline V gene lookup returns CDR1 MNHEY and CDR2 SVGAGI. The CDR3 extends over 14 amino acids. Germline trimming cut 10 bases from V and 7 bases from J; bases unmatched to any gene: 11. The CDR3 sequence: CANPGGQGVFEAFF. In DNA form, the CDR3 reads TGTGCCAACCCGGGGGGACAGGGGGTTTTTGAAGCTTTCTTT.

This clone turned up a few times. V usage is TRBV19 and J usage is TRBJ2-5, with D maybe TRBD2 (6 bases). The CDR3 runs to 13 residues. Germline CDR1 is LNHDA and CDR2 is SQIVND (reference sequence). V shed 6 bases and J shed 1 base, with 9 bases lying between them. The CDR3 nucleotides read TGTGCCAGTAGGCCGGGACTCCAAGAGACCCAGTACTTC. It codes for CASRPGLQETQYF. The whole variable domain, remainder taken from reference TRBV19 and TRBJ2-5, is DGGITQSPKYLFRKEGQNVTLSCEQNLNHDAMYWYRQDPGQGLRLIYYSQIVNDFQKGDIAEGYSVSREKKESFPLTVTSAQKNPTAFYLCASRPGLQETQYFGPGTRLLVL.

CDR3 nucleotide sequence: TGTGCCAGCATGGCAGGGTCTAAAAACATTCAGTACTTC. Its translation is CASMAGSKNIQYF. The V gene is TRBV27, the J gene TRBJ2-4; D is perhaps TRBD1 (5 bases). The germline V gene encodes CDR1 MNHEY and CDR2 SMNVEV (reference sequence). Trimming took 7 bases from V and 4 from J, leaving 11 bases between them. CDR3 length: 13 residues.

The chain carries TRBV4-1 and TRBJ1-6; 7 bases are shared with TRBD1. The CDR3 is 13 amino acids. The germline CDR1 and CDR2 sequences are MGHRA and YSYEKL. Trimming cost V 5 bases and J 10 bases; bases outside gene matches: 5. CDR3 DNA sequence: TGCGCCAGCAGCAGGGACAGAGAATCACCCCTCCACTTT. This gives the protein CASSRDRESPLHF.

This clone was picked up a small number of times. CDR3 in amino acids: CASTPGHRGSVGAFF. The CDR3, as DNA: TGTGCCAGCACCCCGGGCCACAGGGGGTCCGTTGGAGCTTTCTTT. The rearrangement uses TRBV7-2 and TRBJ1-1; 8 bases are a match to TRBD1. V was clipped by 7 bases and J by 10 bases; unmatched bases: 17. Looked up from germline, CDR1 is SGHTA and CDR2 is FQGNSA. The CDR3 spans 15 residues.